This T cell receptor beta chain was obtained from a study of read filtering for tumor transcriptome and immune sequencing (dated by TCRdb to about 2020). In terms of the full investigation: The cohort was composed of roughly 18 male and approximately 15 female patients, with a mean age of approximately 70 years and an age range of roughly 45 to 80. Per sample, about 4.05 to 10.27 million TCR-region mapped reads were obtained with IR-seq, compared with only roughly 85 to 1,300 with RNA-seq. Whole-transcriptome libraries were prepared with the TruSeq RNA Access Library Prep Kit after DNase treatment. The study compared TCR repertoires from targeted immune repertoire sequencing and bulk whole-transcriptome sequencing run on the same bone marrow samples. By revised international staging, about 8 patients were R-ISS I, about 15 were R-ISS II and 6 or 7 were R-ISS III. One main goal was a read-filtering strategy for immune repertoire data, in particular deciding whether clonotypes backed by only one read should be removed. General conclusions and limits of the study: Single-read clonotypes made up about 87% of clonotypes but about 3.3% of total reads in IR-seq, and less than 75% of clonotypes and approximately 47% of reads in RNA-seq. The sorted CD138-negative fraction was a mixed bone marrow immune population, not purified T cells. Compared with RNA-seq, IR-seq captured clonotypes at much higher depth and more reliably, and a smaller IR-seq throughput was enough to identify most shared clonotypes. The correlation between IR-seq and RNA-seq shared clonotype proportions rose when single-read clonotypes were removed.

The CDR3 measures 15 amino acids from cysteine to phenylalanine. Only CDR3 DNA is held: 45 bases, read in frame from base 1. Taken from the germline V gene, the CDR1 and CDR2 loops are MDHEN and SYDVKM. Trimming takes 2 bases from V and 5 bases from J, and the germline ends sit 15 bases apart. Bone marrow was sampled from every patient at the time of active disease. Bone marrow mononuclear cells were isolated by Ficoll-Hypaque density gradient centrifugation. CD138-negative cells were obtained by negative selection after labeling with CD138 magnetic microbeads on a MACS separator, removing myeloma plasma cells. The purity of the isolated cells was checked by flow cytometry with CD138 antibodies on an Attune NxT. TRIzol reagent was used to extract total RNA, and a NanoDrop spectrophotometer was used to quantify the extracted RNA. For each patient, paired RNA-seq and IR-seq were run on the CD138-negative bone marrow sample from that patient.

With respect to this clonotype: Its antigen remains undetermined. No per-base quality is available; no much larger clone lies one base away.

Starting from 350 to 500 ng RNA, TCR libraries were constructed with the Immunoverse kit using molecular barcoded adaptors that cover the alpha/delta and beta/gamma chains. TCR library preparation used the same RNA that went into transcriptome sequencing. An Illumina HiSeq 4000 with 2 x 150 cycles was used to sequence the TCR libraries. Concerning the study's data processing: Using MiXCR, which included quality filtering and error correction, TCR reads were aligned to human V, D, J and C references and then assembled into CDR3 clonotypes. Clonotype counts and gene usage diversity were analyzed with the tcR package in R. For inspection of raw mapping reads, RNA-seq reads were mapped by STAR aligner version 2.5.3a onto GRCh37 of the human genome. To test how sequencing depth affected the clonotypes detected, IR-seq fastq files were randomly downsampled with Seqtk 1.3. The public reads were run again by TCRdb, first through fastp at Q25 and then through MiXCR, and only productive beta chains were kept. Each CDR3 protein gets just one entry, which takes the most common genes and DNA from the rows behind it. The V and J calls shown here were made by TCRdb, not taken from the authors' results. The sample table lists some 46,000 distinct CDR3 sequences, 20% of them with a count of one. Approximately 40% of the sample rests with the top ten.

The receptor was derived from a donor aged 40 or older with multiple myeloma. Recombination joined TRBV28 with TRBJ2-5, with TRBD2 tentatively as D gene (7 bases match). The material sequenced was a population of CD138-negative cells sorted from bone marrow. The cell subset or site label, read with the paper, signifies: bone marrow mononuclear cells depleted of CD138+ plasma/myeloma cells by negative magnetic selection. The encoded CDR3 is CASSLKGEGWETQYF. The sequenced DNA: TGTGCCAGCAGTTTAAAGGGGGAGGGCTGGGAGACCCAGTACTTC. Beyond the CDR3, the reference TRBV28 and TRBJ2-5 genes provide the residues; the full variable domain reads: DVKVTQSSRYLVKRTGEKVFLECVQDMDHENMFWYRQDPGLGLRLIYFSYDVKMKEKGDIPEGYSVSREKKERFSLILESASTNQTSMYLCASSLKGEGWETQYFGPGTRLLVL.